The rows below give T cell receptor beta chains drawn from one sample of a study of T cells in Graves' hyperthyroidism and ophthalmopathy. TCRdb independently ran MiXCR on the multiplex PCR reads; one entry per CDR3 protein. This table has hundreds of thousands of distinct CDR3 sequences, roughly 14% appearing once. The specimen sequenced was blood. Receptor source: a woman between 18 and 29 years old with Graves' hyperthyroidism. Both conserved end residues are part of each CDR3. The order of the fields is clone size, D gene, V gene, J gene, CDR3 protein, CDR3 DNA. D genes are given only for firm matches. Clone size is shown for a subset of rows, as once, few, many or a class of expanded clone.

clone size: .; D gene: TRBD2; V gene: TRBV4-1; J gene: TRBJ2-3; CDR3 protein: CASSQEQRGGTDTQYF; CDR3 DNA: TGCGCCAGCAGCCAAGAACAGCGGGGGGGCACAGATACGCAGTATTTT
clone size: many; D gene: .; V gene: TRBV11-3; J gene: TRBJ1-1; CDR3 protein: CASGRGNTEAFF; CDR3 DNA: TGTGCCAGCGGGCGCGGGAACACTGAAGCTTTCTTT
clone size: many; D gene: .; V gene: TRBV11-2; J gene: TRBJ1-1; CDR3 protein: CASSLKVNPGNTEAFF; CDR3 DNA: TGTGCCAGCAGCTTAAAGGTCAACCCGGGAAACACTGAAGCTTTCTTT
clone size: many; D gene: TRBD2; V gene: TRBV5-1; J gene: TRBJ2-1; CDR3 protein: CASSPDTGGALEDEQFF; CDR3 DNA: TGCGCCAGCAGCCCTGATACCGGGGGGGCCCTAGAGGATGAGCAGTTCTTC
clone size: once; D gene: TRBD1; V gene: TRBV20-1; J gene: TRBJ1-4; CDR3 protein: CSATNRGLDEKLFF; CDR3 DNA: TGCAGTGCAACTAACAGGGGACTTGATGAAAAACTGTTTTTT
clone size: few; D gene: .; V gene: TRBV5-4; J gene: TRBJ2-2; CDR3 protein: CASSRAQGATTGELFF; CDR3 DNA: TGTGCCAGCAGCCGGGCTCAGGGAGCGACCACCGGGGAGCTGTTTTTT
clone size: many; D gene: .; V gene: TRBV3-1; J gene: TRBJ2-3; CDR3 protein: CASSRDWFTDTQYF; CDR3 DNA: TGTGCCAGCAGCCGGGACTGGTTCACAGATACGCAGTATTTT
clone size: many; D gene: TRBD1; V gene: TRBV19; J gene: TRBJ2-1; CDR3 protein: CASSRRTGHNEQFF; CDR3 DNA: TGTGCCAGTAGTCGAAGGACAGGGCACAATGAGCAGTTCTTC
clone size: few; D gene: TRBD2; V gene: TRBV9; J gene: TRBJ2-5; CDR3 protein: CGSSVGGTSGSWETQYF; CDR3 DNA: TGTGGCAGCAGCGTAGGGGGGACTAGCGGGAGTTGGGAGACCCAGTACTTC
clone size: .; D gene: .; V gene: TRBV20-1; J gene: TRBJ2-1; CDR3 protein: CSASVSAAYNEQFF; CDR3 DNA: TGCAGTGCTAGCGTGTCGGCCGCCTACAATGAGCAGTTCTTC
clone size: many; D gene: TRBD2; V gene: TRBV12-3/TRBV12-4; J gene: TRBJ2-3; CDR3 protein: CASRGTSGSFTDTQYF; CDR3 DNA: TGTGCCAGCAGGGGGACTAGCGGGAGCTTCACAGATACGCAGTATTTT
clone size: .; D gene: .; V gene: TRBV5-6; J gene: TRBJ1-3; CDR3 protein: CASSGVRYSRNTIYF; CDR3 DNA: TGTGCCAGCAGCGGAGTGCGGTACAGTCGAAACACCATATATTTT
clone size: .; D gene: .; V gene: TRBV18; J gene: TRBJ2-7; CDR3 protein: CASSLPRSGGAYEQYF; CDR3 DNA: TGTGCCAGCTCACTACCGAGAAGTGGCGGGGCCTACGAGCAGTACTTC
clone size: few; D gene: .; V gene: TRBV2; J gene: TRBJ1-5; CDR3 protein: CASSEEGVHRRNQPQHF; CDR3 DNA: TGTGCCAGCAGTGAAGAGGGGGTCCATCGTCGCAATCAGCCCCAGCATTTT
clone size: many; D gene: TRBD1; V gene: TRBV7-9; J gene: TRBJ1-1; CDR3 protein: CASSPGTGVNTEAFF; CDR3 DNA: TGTGCCAGCAGCCCCGGGACAGGGGTTAACACTGAAGCTTTCTTT
clone size: .; D gene: .; V gene: TRBV6-1; J gene: TRBJ2-5; CDR3 protein: CASRTLADQETQYF; CDR3 DNA: TGTGCCAGCAGAACCTTAGCGGACCAAGAGACCCAGTACTTC
clone size: .; D gene: TRBD1; V gene: TRBV5-8; J gene: TRBJ1-4; CDR3 protein: CASSSRGANEKLFF; CDR3 DNA: TGTGCCAGCAGCTCCAGGGGGGCTAATGAAAAACTGTTTTTT
clone size: many; D gene: TRBD2; V gene: TRBV4-1; J gene: TRBJ2-7; CDR3 protein: CASSQGRTSAAYEQYF; CDR3 DNA: TGCGCCAGCAGCCAAGGACGGACTAGCGCGGCCTACGAGCAGTACTTC
clone size: many; D gene: .; V gene: TRBV5-1; J gene: TRBJ2-7; CDR3 protein: CASRAGPTYEQYF; CDR3 DNA: TGCGCCAGCAGGGCGGGCCCCACCTACGAGCAGTACTTC
clone size: many; D gene: TRBD2; V gene: TRBV30; J gene: TRBJ2-1; CDR3 protein: CAWSARSGRAEQFF; CDR3 DNA: TGTGCCTGGAGTGCGCGAAGCGGGAGGGCTGAGCAGTTCTTC
clone size: .; D gene: .; V gene: TRBV5-1; J gene: TRBJ2-7; CDR3 protein: CASSSTGTPYGEQYF; CDR3 DNA: TGCGCCAGCAGTTCCACCGGGACGCCCTACGGGGAGCAGTACTTC
clone size: many; D gene: TRBD2; V gene: TRBV2; J gene: TRBJ2-7; CDR3 protein: CASWTSGDYEQYF; CDR3 DNA: TGTGCCAGCTGGACTAGCGGAGACTACGAGCAGTACTTC
clone size: many; D gene: .; V gene: TRBV12-5; J gene: TRBJ1-3; CDR3 protein: CASGSPMDLKVAGNTIYF; CDR3 DNA: TGTGCTAGTGGTTCTCCGATGGACCTGAAGGTCGCTGGAAACACCATATATTTT
clone size: .; D gene: .; V gene: TRBV7-2; J gene: TRBJ1-6; CDR3 protein: CATPGQLRNLNSPLHF; CDR3 DNA: TGTGCCACACCCGGACAGCTAAGGAATCTTAATTCACCCCTCCACTTT
clone size: few; D gene: .; V gene: TRBV19; J gene: TRBJ2-5; CDR3 protein: CASSRGGQGVETQYF; CDR3 DNA: TGTGCCAGTAGTCGAGGGGGGCAGGGAGTGGAGACCCAGTACTTC
clone size: many; D gene: .; V gene: TRBV11-2; J gene: TRBJ2-7; CDR3 protein: CASSSGAGLGYEQYF; CDR3 DNA: TGTGCCAGCAGTTCTGGAGCCGGACTGGGTTACGAGCAGTACTTC
clone size: few; D gene: TRBD1; V gene: TRBV28; J gene: TRBJ1-5; CDR3 protein: CASGQGAWHQPQHF; CDR3 DNA: TGTGCCAGCGGACAGGGGGCTTGGCATCAGCCCCAGCATTTT
clone size: .; D gene: .; V gene: TRBV27; J gene: TRBJ2-5; CDR3 protein: CACKYGGQANF; CDR3 DNA: TGTGCCTGCAAATACGGGGGCCAGGCAAACTTC
clone size: many; D gene: TRBD1; V gene: TRBV30; J gene: TRBJ1-5; CDR3 protein: CAWSVLGTENQPQHF; CDR3 DNA: TGTGCCTGGAGTGTACTGGGGACAGAGAATCAGCCCCAGCATTTT
clone size: .; D gene: .; V gene: TRBV11-2; J gene: TRBJ2-3; CDR3 protein: CASSLNYGLASNTLTDTQYF; CDR3 DNA: TGTGCCAGCAGCTTAAATTACGGGCTAGCGAGCAATACCCTCACAGATACGCAGTATTTT
clone size: many; D gene: .; V gene: TRBV20-1; J gene: TRBJ1-6; CDR3 protein: CSARERFHNSPLHF; CDR3 DNA: TGCAGTGCTAGGGAAAGATTCCATAATTCACCCCTCCACTTT
clone size: many; D gene: TRBD1; V gene: TRBV13; J gene: TRBJ1-5; CDR3 protein: CASSSRTGGYSNQPQHF; CDR3 DNA: TGTGCCAGCAGCTCCCGGACAGGGGGCTATAGCAATCAGCCCCAGCATTTT
clone size: many; D gene: TRBD2; V gene: TRBV7-9; J gene: TRBJ2-5; CDR3 protein: CASSPRLAGGEETQYF; CDR3 DNA: TGTGCCAGCAGCCCGCGACTAGCGGGAGGGGAAGAGACCCAGTACTTC
clone size: many; D gene: .; V gene: TRBV11-3; J gene: TRBJ2-1; CDR3 protein: CASSLALGREQFF; CDR3 DNA: TGTGCCAGCAGCTTAGCCCTGGGGCGTGAGCAGTTCTTC
clone size: many; D gene: .; V gene: TRBV5-1; J gene: TRBJ2-1; CDR3 protein: CASSSDSRSYNEQFF; CDR3 DNA: TGCGCCAGCAGCTCGGACTCACGCTCCTACAATGAGCAGTTCTTC
clone size: .; D gene: TRBD1; V gene: TRBV5-6; J gene: TRBJ1-2; CDR3 protein: CASSLLGGQGFNYGYTF; CDR3 DNA: TGTGCCAGCAGCCTACTAGGGGGACAGGGATTTAACTATGGCTACACCTTC
clone size: .; D gene: TRBD1; V gene: TRBV20-1; J gene: TRBJ2-5; CDR3 protein: CSARESWTGGETQYF; CDR3 DNA: TGCAGTGCTAGAGAATCTTGGACAGGGGGAGAGACCCAGTACTTC
clone size: few; D gene: .; V gene: TRBV6-1; J gene: TRBJ2-2; CDR3 protein: CASKFSNPGELFF; CDR3 DNA: TGTGCCAGCAAATTCAGTAACCCCGGGGAGCTGTTTTTT
clone size: few; D gene: .; V gene: TRBV7-3; J gene: TRBJ2-1; CDR3 protein: CASSSGPQGPNEQFF; CDR3 DNA: TGTGCCAGCAGCTCGGGCCCTCAGGGCCCCAATGAGCAGTTCTTC
clone size: many; D gene: .; V gene: TRBV15; J gene: TRBJ2-7; CDR3 protein: CATSRAGLDSYEQYF; CDR3 DNA: TGTGCCACCAGCAGAGCAGGGCTGGACTCCTACGAGCAGTACTTC
clone size: many; D gene: TRBD1; V gene: TRBV20-1; J gene: TRBJ1-4; CDR3 protein: CSAPRQGPNEKLFF; CDR3 DNA: TGCAGTGCTCCGAGACAGGGCCCTAATGAAAAACTGTTTTTT
clone size: many; D gene: .; V gene: TRBV5-6; J gene: TRBJ2-3; CDR3 protein: CASSPLARQETDTQYF; CDR3 DNA: TGTGCCAGCAGCCCCTTGGCCCGACAGGAAACAGATACGCAGTATTTT
clone size: many; D gene: TRBD2; V gene: TRBV18; J gene: TRBJ2-1; CDR3 protein: CASSPPGLGSYNEQFF; CDR3 DNA: TGTGCCAGCTCACCACCTGGACTAGGCTCCTACAATGAGCAGTTCTTC
clone size: many; D gene: .; V gene: TRBV20-1; J gene: TRBJ1-5; CDR3 protein: CSANLGSGYSGNQPQHF; CDR3 DNA: TGCAGTGCTAATCTGGGATCCGGGTATAGTGGCAATCAGCCCCAGCATTTT
clone size: many; D gene: .; V gene: TRBV15; J gene: TRBJ2-3; CDR3 protein: CATSSPGRTDTQYF; CDR3 DNA: TGTGCCACCAGCAGTCCGGGACGGACGGATACGCAGTATTTT
clone size: many; D gene: TRBD1; V gene: TRBV12-3/TRBV12-4; J gene: TRBJ1-2; CDR3 protein: CASSLQRTGSGYTF; CDR3 DNA: TGTGCCAGCAGTTTACAGAGGACAGGGAGTGGCTACACCTTC
clone size: .; D gene: TRBD1; V gene: TRBV6-1; J gene: TRBJ2-5; CDR3 protein: CASRRTGIGQETQYF; CDR3 DNA: TGTGCCAGCAGGAGGACAGGGATCGGCCAAGAGACCCAGTACTTC
clone size: .; D gene: .; V gene: TRBV5-1; J gene: TRBJ1-4; CDR3 protein: CASSLAWSDEKLFF; CDR3 DNA: TGCGCCAGCAGCTTGGCGTGGTCAGATGAAAAACTGTTTTTT
clone size: .; D gene: TRBD2; V gene: TRBV6-1; J gene: TRBJ2-1; CDR3 protein: CASSGAGLALNEQFF; CDR3 DNA: TGTGCCAGCAGTGGGGCGGGACTAGCTCTCAATGAGCAGTTCTTC
clone size: many; D gene: .; V gene: TRBV12-3/TRBV12-4; J gene: TRBJ1-4; CDR3 protein: CASSFGGGDEKLFF; CDR3 DNA: TGTGCCAGCAGTTTCGGAGGGGGGGATGAAAAACTGTTTTTT
clone size: .; D gene: .; V gene: TRBV25-1; J gene: TRBJ2-1; CDR3 protein: CASSQVGPGNEQFF; CDR3 DNA: TGTGCCAGCTCCCAGGTGGGGCCGGGTAATGAGCAGTTCTTC
clone size: many; D gene: .; V gene: TRBV20-1; J gene: TRBJ2-3; CDR3 protein: CSALSGRTDTQYF; CDR3 DNA: TGCAGTGCTTTGAGCGGCCGCACAGATACGCAGTATTTT
clone size: many; D gene: .; V gene: TRBV2; J gene: TRBJ2-3; CDR3 protein: CASSGGGDTQYF; CDR3 DNA: TGTGCCAGCAGTGGGGGTGGCGATACGCAGTATTTT
clone size: many; D gene: .; V gene: TRBV20-1; J gene: TRBJ1-5; CDR3 protein: CSARTQLNQPQHF; CDR3 DNA: TGCAGTGCTAGAACACAACTAAATCAGCCCCAGCATTTT
clone size: many; D gene: TRBD2; V gene: TRBV7-8; J gene: TRBJ2-3; CDR3 protein: CASSLAGSGGESTDTQYF; CDR3 DNA: TGTGCCAGCAGCTTAGCGGGCAGCGGGGGGGAAAGCACAGATACGCAGTATTTT
clone size: many; D gene: .; V gene: TRBV5-6; J gene: TRBJ2-4; CDR3 protein: CASTQGPTLAKNIQYF; CDR3 DNA: TGTGCCAGCACTCAGGGGCCTACCCTAGCCAAAAACATTCAGTACTTC
clone size: many; D gene: .; V gene: TRBV5-1; J gene: TRBJ2-2; CDR3 protein: CASRSGTLNTGELFF; CDR3 DNA: TGCGCCAGCAGGTCCGGGACACTGAACACCGGGGAGCTGTTTTTT